The 2 T cell receptor beta chains below all came from one sample that was sequenced in a study of Ad26.COV2.S vaccination and SARS-CoV-2 variants. TCRdb keeps only in-frame clones here, not all; method: immunoSEQ multiplex PCR. Here the sample spans some 320,000 clones, about 82% being singletons. Indicated treatment: around 19 received Ad26.COV2.S at low or high dose, single or two shots; roughly five received placebo; per-sample allocation not given. Collection of samples fell on day 63 after the first vaccine or placebo injection. Material: peripheral blood, obtained in a trial of Ad26.COV2.S vaccine versus placebo. The receptors derive from a person aged 18 to 59 who received the Ad26.COV2.S COVID-19 vaccine or a placebo.

The chain links TRBV19 to TRBJ2-6; 10 bases align to TRBD1. Germline-derived CDR1 and CDR2 are LNHDA and SQIVND (reference sequence). The V segment lost 4 bases and the J segment 3 bases; nucleotides outside the gene matches: 6. The CDR3 loop spans 17 amino acids. For the CDR3, the DNA is TGTGCCAGTAGTAGGGACAGGGGATACAGTGGGGCCAACGTCCTGACTTTC. This codes for CASSRDRGYSGANVLTF.

This sequence joins TRBV25-1 and TRBJ1-2; D unclear. Germline-derived CDR1 and CDR2 are MGHDK and SYGVNS. The CDR3 sequence is 11 residues long. V was shortened by 6 bases and J by 2 bases, with 4 bases between the two germline ends. CDR3 DNA sequence: TGTGCCAGCAGGGAAAACTATGGCTACACCTTC. Protein sequence: CASRENYGYTF.